Listed here are 20 T cell receptor delta chains from one sample, sequenced in a study of Vδ1+ human thymocytes. Extracted RNA was reverse transcribed into cDNA. The CDR3 regions were amplified by multiplex PCR from V-gene primers to a constant-region primer. TCRdb re-called clones from the multiplex PCR reads via CATT. This sample carries about 27,000 delta-chain clones, around 7.4% of them seen once, and the ten largest clones take about 1%. Their antigens are not known. Findings and limits, study-wide: In the thymus, TRG and TRD repertoires looked highly polyclonal with Gaussian CDR3 lengths.

The sample consisted of Vdelta1+ gamma-delta thymocytes from the thymus. Described subset: FACS-sorted CD3+ TCRalphabeta- TCRVdelta1+ TCRVdelta2- thymocytes. All receptors come from a girl less than two years old who had congenital heart surgery.

This chain joins TRDV1 and TRDJ1; possible D gene TRDD3, 6 bases. Germline-derived CDR1 and CDR2 are TSWWSYY and QGS. The V gene lost 0 bases and the J gene lost 2 bases, with 22 bases spanning the gap. This CDR3 is 19 amino acids long. CDR3 sequence (DNA): TGTGCTCTTGGGGAACTAGCCTACTCTGTACTGGGAGGGACCGATAAACTCATCTTT. Translated: CALGELAYSVLGGTDKLIF.

V usage is TRDV1 and J usage is TRDJ1, with TRDD3 as a possible D gene (6 bases). V lost 2 bases and J lost 4, with 14 bases in between. Germline CDR1 is TSWWSYY and CDR2 is QGS. The CDR3 loop spans 15 amino acids. This chain's CDR3 is CALGETTGIRDKLIF. As DNA, the CDR3 is TGTGCTCTTGGGGAAACGACGGGGATCCGCGATAAACTCATCTTT.

This clone came up a few times. The chain carries TRDV1 and TRDJ1, with 10 bases aligning to TRDD3. This CDR3 contains 22 residues. The J segment lost 0 bases and the V segment lost 4 bases, leaving 23 bases of the junction unmatched. CDR1 and CDR2 from the germline V gene are TSWWSYY and QGS. CDR3 in DNA: TGTGCTCTTGGGGTCCAATGGCCTTCCCTCGACTGGGGGATGGCGTACACCGATAAACTCATCTTT. It codes for CALGVQWPSLDWGMAYTDKLIF.

The gene calls are TRDV1 and TRDJ1, with D perhaps assigned TRDD1 or TRDD3 (5 bases each). The germline V gene has CDR1 TSWWSYY and CDR2 QGS. The CDR3 is 21 residues long. V lost 0 bases, J lost 8 bases, and 34 bases lay in between. The CDR3 DNA follows: TGTGCTCTTGGGGAACTACAAGATAGCGCCGAAGGATTTAATAGGATGGGGAAACTCATCTTT. Encoded protein: CALGELQDSAEGFNRMGKLIF.

This clone was counted only a few times. The chain uses TRDV1 and TRDJ1; 10 nucleotides align to TRDD3. V lost 2 bases to trimming and J lost 0 bases; unmatched junction nucleotides: 30. The CDR3 runs to 25 residues. The germline V gene encodes CDR1 TSWWSYY and CDR2 QGS. The chain's CDR3 is CALGENYVLPYLSATGGLYTDKLIF. The CDR3 DNA follows: TGTGCTCTTGGGGAAAACTATGTCCTACCTTACCTCTCTGCTACTGGGGGATTGTACACCGATAAACTCATCTTT.

The chain carries TRDV1 and TRDJ1; TRDD3 matches 13 bases. The CDR3 covers 24 residues. With 2 bases clipped from V and 0 bases from J, the junction kept 24 bases outside the gene matches. Germline CDR1 is TSWWSYY and CDR2 is QGS. CDR3 amino acids: CALGEFPRRGTGGYASRYTDKLIF. The CDR3 DNA reads as TGTGCTCTTGGGGAATTCCCTAGGCGAGGTACTGGGGGATACGCGAGTCGTTACACCGATAAACTCATCTTT.

The chain couples TRDV1 to TRDJ1; perhaps TRDD3 as D (6 bases). V lost 0 bases and J lost 0, with 11 bases in between. The CDR3 consists of 16 residues. Germline V CDR1 and CDR2: TSWWSYY, QGS. The CDR3: CALGELQGMYTDKLIF. CDR3 nucleotides: TGTGCTCTTGGGGAACTACAGGGGATGTACACCGATAAACTCATCTTT.

J is TRDJ1 and V is TRDV1; D perhaps matches TRDD3 (5 bases). The J gene, missing from TCRdb, was assigned here through DNA to germline matching. The V end was cut by 1 base, the J end by 1 base, with 19 bases between. Germline V gene data show CDR1 as TSWWSYY and CDR2 as QGS. The CDR3 sequence is 18 residues long. The CDR3 coding sequence is TGTGCTCTTGGGGAACGATCCCCGAGTGGGATCGGCACCGATAAACTCATCTTT. It codes for CALGERSPSGIGTDKLIF.

There are a few counts of this clone. The chain has TRDV1 and TRDJ1; 12 bases line up with TRDD3. The CDR3 totals 19 residues. Per germline, CDR1 TSWWSYY and CDR2 QGS. V was pared by 7 bases and J by 0 bases, with 15 bases of the junction left unmatched. CDR3 sequence (DNA): TGTGCTCTTGAAAATTCCGGACTGGGGGATACTCGTTACACCGATAAACTCATCTTT. This encodes CALENSGLGDTRYTDKLIF.

This chain links TRDV1 with TRDJ1; the match to TRDD2 covers 8 bases. The CDR3 covers 20 residues. The junction had 18 bases not matched to a gene; V was cut back by 0 bases and J by 3 bases. The germline V gene has CDR1 TSWWSYY and CDR2 QGS. The CDR3 protein is CALGELVFLRRGWVADKLIF. In DNA, the CDR3 is TGTGCTCTTGGGGAACTAGTCTTCCTACGTAGGGGATGGGTAGCCGATAAACTCATCTTT.

The chain couples TRDV1 to TRDJ1; 11 nucleotides align to TRDD3. Per germline, CDR1 TSWWSYY and CDR2 QGS. The trim removed 1 base at V and 0 bases at J, leaving 13 bases unmatched. This CDR3 region has 20 residues. The chain's CDR3 is CALGEQPSLGDTPYTDKLIF. DNA for the CDR3: TGTGCTCTTGGGGAACAACCTTCTCTGGGGGATACTCCCTACACCGATAAACTCATCTTT.

The rearrangement joins TRDV1 to TRDJ1; the match to TRDD3 covers 9 bases. V lost 1 base, J lost 10 bases, and 16 bases stayed unmatched. From germline, CDR1 is TSWWSYY and CDR2 QGS. This CDR3 has 17 amino acids. The CDR3 nucleotides are TGTGCTCTTGGGGAACAAGAGGCCAGGCTGGGGGATGGTGGACTCATCTTT. Translating gives CALGEQEARLGDGGLIF.

This clone occurred a few times. This sequence joins TRDV1 and TRDJ1; TRDD3 agrees at 9 bases. CDR1 and CDR2 (germline): TSWWSYY, QGS. After removal of 3 bases from V and 0 bases from J, the junction contained 11 bases not matched to a gene. CDR3 length equals 18 residues. DNA of the CDR3: TGTGCTCTTGGGGACGTCCTTGGTCCTGGGGGATACACCGATAAACTCATCTTT. It specifies CALGDVLGPGGYTDKLIF.

The chain carries TRDV1 and TRDJ1, with D uncertain. Trimming left V 4 bases short and J 6 bases short, with 18 bases between. CDR3 length: 15 amino acids. Germline CDR1 and CDR2: TSWWSYY and QGS. CDR3 sequence (DNA): TGTGCTCTTGGGGGTCCCGGGGTCCCCGAGCATAAACTCATCTTT. Translation gives CALGGPGVPEHKLIF.

The V gene lacks a call, and TRDJ1 is the J gene. CDR3 length: 16 residues. The CDR3 is CALGPYFLGSDDKLIF. CDR3 bases: TGTGCTCTCGGGCCCTATTTTTTGGGTAGTGACGATAAACTCATCTTT.

In this sample, this clone turned up a few times. The chain uses TRDV1 and TRDJ1; either TRDD2 or TRDD3 may supply D (7 bases each). V shed 3 bases and J shed 1 base, with 36 bases lying between them. Germline CDR1 reads TSWWSYY; CDR2 reads QGS. The CDR3 is 23 amino acids. CDR3: CALGDFLPLSGDGNLIGTDKLIF. In DNA form, the CDR3 reads TGTGCTCTTGGGGATTTCCTACCCCTTTCGGGGGATGGGAACCTTATCGGCACCGATAAACTCATCTTT.

This clone came up a few times. This sequence joins TRDV1 and TRDJ1, with 9 nucleotides matching TRDD3. With 2 bases clipped from V and 0 bases from J, the junction kept 22 bases outside the gene matches. This CDR3 spans 22 amino acids. Germline V gives CDR1 TSWWSYY, CDR2 QGS. This chain's CDR3 is CALGESAPSSTGGGPYTDKLIF. The CDR3 DNA reads as TGTGCTCTTGGGGAATCGGCCCCTTCATCAACTGGGGGAGGCCCCTACACCGATAAACTCATCTTT.

This clone was observed a handful of times. Compared with germline, one end of the junction differs, possibly owing to a read error. This chain connects TRDV1 to TRDJ1; 10 nucleotides line up with TRDD3. CDR1 and CDR2 (germline): TSWWSYY, QGS. The CDR3 totals 16 residues. The CDR3 spells CALGELALVLGDILIF. CDR3 nucleotides: TGTGCTCTTGGGGAACTAGCGCTGGTGCTGGGGGATATACTCATCTTT.

This clone was seen more than once but under ten times. V gene TRDV1 combines with J gene TRDJ2; D possibly matches TRDD2 or TRDD3 (9 bases each). This CDR3 is built from 22 residues. V dropped 5 bases and J dropped 6 bases, with 37 bases sitting between them. From germline, CDR1 is TSWWSYY and CDR2 QGS. DNA for the CDR3: TGTGCTCTTGGGCCCCGACCCTTCCTACAAGTGGGGGATAAGGTCCGGGCAGCACAACTCTTCTTT. Amino acids: CALGPRPFLQVGDKVRAAQLFF.

This clone was counted between two and nine times. V and J are TRDV1 and TRDJ1; D gene ambiguous. The V end was cut by 0 bases, the J end by 0 bases, with 14 bases between. The germline V gene has CDR1 TSWWSYY and CDR2 QGS. The length of the CDR3 is 17 residues. The DNA of the CDR3 is TGTGCTCTTGGGGAACTCAGGGCTAGGAGAAACACCGATAAACTCATCTTT. Translated: CALGELRARRNTDKLIF.